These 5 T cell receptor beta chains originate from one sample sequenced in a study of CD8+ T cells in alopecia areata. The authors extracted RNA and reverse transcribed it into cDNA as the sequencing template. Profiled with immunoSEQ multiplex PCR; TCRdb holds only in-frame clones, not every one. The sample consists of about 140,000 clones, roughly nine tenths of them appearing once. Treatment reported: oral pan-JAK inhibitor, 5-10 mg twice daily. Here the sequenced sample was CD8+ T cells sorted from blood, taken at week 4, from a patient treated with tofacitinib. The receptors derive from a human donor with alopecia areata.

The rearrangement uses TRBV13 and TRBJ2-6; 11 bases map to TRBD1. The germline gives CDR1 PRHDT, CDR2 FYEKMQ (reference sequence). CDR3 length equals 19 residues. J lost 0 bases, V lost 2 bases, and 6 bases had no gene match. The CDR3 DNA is TGTGCCAGCAGCTTAAACGGACAGGGGGCTGGCTCTGGGGCCAACGTCCTGACTTTC. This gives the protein CASSLNGQGAGSGANVLTF. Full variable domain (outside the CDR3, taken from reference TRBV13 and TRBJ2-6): AAGVIQSPRHLIKEKRETATLKCYPIPRHDTVYWYQQGPGQDPQFLISFYEKMQSDKGSIPDRFSAQQFSDYHSELNMSSLELGDSALYFCASSLNGQGAGSGANVLTFGAGSRLTVL.

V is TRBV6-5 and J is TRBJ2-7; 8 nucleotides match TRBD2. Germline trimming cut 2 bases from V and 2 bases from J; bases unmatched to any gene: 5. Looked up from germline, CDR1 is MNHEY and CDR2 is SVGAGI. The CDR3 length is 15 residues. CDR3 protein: CASSYGASGPYEQYF. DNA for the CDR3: TGTGCCAGCAGTTACGGGGCTAGCGGGCCCTACGAGCAGTACTTC.

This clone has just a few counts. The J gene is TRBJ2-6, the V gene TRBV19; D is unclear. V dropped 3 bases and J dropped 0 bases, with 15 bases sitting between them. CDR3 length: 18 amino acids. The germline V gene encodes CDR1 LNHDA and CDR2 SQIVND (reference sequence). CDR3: CASSMGFRRISGANVLTF. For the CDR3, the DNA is TGTGCCAGTAGTATGGGGTTTAGGCGAATCTCTGGGGCCAACGTCCTGACTTTC.

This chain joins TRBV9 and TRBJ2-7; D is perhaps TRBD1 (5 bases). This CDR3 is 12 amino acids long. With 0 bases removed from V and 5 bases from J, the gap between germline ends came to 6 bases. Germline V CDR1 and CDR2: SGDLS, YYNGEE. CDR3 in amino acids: CASSVEGDEQYF. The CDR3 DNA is TGTGCCAGCAGCGTAGAAGGGGACGAGCAGTACTTC.

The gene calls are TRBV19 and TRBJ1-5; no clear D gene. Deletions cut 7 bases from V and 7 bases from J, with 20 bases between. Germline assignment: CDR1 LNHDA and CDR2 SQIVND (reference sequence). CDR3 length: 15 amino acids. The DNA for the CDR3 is TGTGCCAGTAATTGGGTATCGGGTGACGGCCAGCCCCAGCATTTT. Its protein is CASNWVSGDGQPQHF.